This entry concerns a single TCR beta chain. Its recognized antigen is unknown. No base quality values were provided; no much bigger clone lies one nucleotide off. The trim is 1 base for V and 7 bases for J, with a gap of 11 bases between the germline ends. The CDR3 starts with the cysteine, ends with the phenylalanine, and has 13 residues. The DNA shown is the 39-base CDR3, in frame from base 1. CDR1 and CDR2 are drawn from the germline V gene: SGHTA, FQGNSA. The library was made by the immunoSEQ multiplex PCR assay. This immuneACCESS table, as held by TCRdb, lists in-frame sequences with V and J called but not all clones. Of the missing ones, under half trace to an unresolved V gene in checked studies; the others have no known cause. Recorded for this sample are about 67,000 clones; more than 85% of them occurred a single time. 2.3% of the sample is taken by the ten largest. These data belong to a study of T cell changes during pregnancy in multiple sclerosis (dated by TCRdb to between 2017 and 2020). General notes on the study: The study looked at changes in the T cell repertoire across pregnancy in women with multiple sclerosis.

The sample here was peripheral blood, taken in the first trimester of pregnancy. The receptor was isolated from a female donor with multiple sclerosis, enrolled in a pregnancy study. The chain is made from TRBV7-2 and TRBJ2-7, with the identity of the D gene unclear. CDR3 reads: CASSLGQDREQYF. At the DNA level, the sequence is TGTGCCAGCAGCTTAGGTCAGGATAGGGAGCAGTACTTC.